A selection of T cell receptor beta chains follows, all from one sample in a study of cytomegalovirus exposure and HLA in healthy donors. Sequenced by immunoSEQ multiplex PCR; TCRdb stores in-frame clones only, minus some. The table shows 95,000 to 150,000 clones, with 65% to 80% occurring only once. The sequenced material came from PBMCs. The origin of the receptors is a woman aged 40 to 49 in good health and CMV-seropositive. CDR3s include the opening cysteine and the closing phenylalanine or tryptophan. D genes are given only for firm matches. The size of a clone is reported for some rows only, either as once, few or many, or as a class for expanded clones.

CDR3 length: 16
clone size: -
D gene: -
V gene: TRBV5-1
J gene: TRBJ1-4
CDR3 protein: CASSLDRGATNEKLFF

CDR3 length: 12
clone size: -
D gene: -
V gene: TRBV29-1
J gene: TRBJ2-7
CDR3 protein: CSTNPGTYEQYF

CDR3 length: 18
clone size: -
D gene: -
V gene: TRBV29-1
J gene: TRBJ1-1
CDR3 protein: CSVLEPRQGGPGTTEAFF

CDR3 length: 15
clone size: few
D gene: -
V gene: TRBV5-1
J gene: TRBJ1-1
CDR3 protein: CASSLEGGRDTEAFF

CDR3 length: 18
clone size: -
D gene: TRBD2
V gene: TRBV7-2
J gene: TRBJ2-2
CDR3 protein: CASSLEIGAGGPPGELFF

CDR3 length: 13
clone size: -
D gene: -
V gene: TRBV28
J gene: TRBJ1-2
CDR3 protein: CASRGTGGYGYTF

CDR3 length: 19
clone size: few
D gene: -
V gene: TRBV30
J gene: TRBJ2-3
CDR3 protein: CAWKGPKAGRPGRTDTQYF

CDR3 length: 15
clone size: -
D gene: TRBD2
V gene: TRBV7-3
J gene: TRBJ2-3
CDR3 protein: CASSRLAGVIDTQYF

CDR3 length: 15
clone size: few
D gene: TRBD1
V gene: TRBV11-2
J gene: TRBJ1-3
CDR3 protein: CASSQRQGSGNTIYF

CDR3 length: 15
clone size: -
D gene: TRBD1
V gene: TRBV7-6
J gene: TRBJ2-7
CDR3 protein: CASSFRQGSRYEQYF

CDR3 length: 14
clone size: -
D gene: TRBD1
V gene: TRBV11-3
J gene: TRBJ2-7
CDR3 protein: CASSLGGQAGEQYF

CDR3 length: 14
clone size: once
D gene: TRBD1
V gene: TRBV29-1
J gene: -
CDR3 protein: CSATTRQGSYEQYF

CDR3 length: 18
clone size: -
D gene: TRBD2
V gene: TRBV4-2
J gene: TRBJ2-1
CDR3 protein: CASSQGLAGGPRENEQFF

CDR3 length: 14
clone size: once
D gene: TRBD2
V gene: TRBV5-1
J gene: TRBJ2-1
CDR3 protein: CASSLAGGRDEQFF

CDR3 length: 15
clone size: once
D gene: TRBD2
V gene: TRBV7-9
J gene: TRBJ2-5
CDR3 protein: CASSLVGLAEETQYF

CDR3 length: 14
clone size: -
D gene: TRBD1
V gene: TRBV15
J gene: TRBJ1-2
CDR3 protein: CATSGGGEDGGYTF

CDR3 length: 14
clone size: -
D gene: TRBD1
V gene: TRBV5-1
J gene: TRBJ2-3
CDR3 protein: CASATTGITDTQYF

CDR3 length: 16
clone size: -
D gene: TRBD1
V gene: TRBV10-3
J gene: TRBJ2-7
CDR3 protein: CAISGGPGTGGDEQYF

CDR3 length: 16
clone size: -
D gene: TRBD1
V gene: TRBV7-9
J gene: TRBJ1-4
CDR3 protein: CASSSSRAGGREKLFF

CDR3 length: 13
clone size: -
D gene: -
V gene: TRBV19
J gene: TRBJ1-1
CDR3 protein: CASNRDWNTEAFF